The sequence of this T cell receptor beta chain was determined in a study of T cell changes during pregnancy in multiple sclerosis. Produced via immunoSEQ multiplex PCR; TCRdb's table is partial and in-frame only. Among 45,000 to 70,000 clones listed, about 94% were seen once. With 0 bases clipped from V and 8 bases from J, the junction kept 8 bases outside the gene matches. CDR1 is LGHNA and CDR2 is YSLEER in the germline V gene. This CDR3 region has 15 residues. The receptor was derived from a female donor in good health, enrolled as a control in a pregnancy study. The chain couples TRBV4-3 to TRBJ1-2; TRBD1 matches 8 bases. This specimen was peripheral blood, taken in the third trimester of pregnancy. The CDR3 DNA reads TGCGCCAGCAGCCAAGACCGGGGCAGGGGGCTAGGCTACACCTTC. Its protein is CASSQDRGRGLGYTF.